In this sample, the clone carrying this T cell receptor (beta chain) turned up a few times. PCR employed 60 Vbeta and 13 Jbeta primers. Assay: immunoSEQ multiplex PCR; the TCRdb copy retains only in-frame clones and omits some. This sample has around 150,000 clones; 70% to 85% occur once, and the top ten carry about 1.5%. The data were taken from a study of cytomegalovirus exposure and HLA in healthy donors. The overall study: Approximately 180 million T cells yielded about 120 million unique TCR beta sequences, as an earlier analysis found.

The CDR3 has 14 residues. Germline CDR1 reads LNHDA; CDR2 reads SQIVND (reference sequence). Deletions cut 5 bases from V and 0 bases from J, with 10 bases between. The gene calls are TRBV19 and TRBJ1-1; maybe TRBD1 (5 bases). The specimen was PBMCs. This receptor was obtained from a man under 40 in good health and CMV-seropositive. CDR3 DNA: TGTGCCAGTAGTTCAGGGTACATGAACACTGAAGCTTTCTTT. Translating gives CASSSGYMNTEAFF. Based on the CDR3 plus reference TRBV19 and TRBJ1-1, the full variable domain is DGGITQSPKYLFRKEGQNVTLSCEQNLNHDAMYWYRQDPGQGLRLIYYSQIVNDFQKGDIAEGYSVSREKKESFPLTVTSAQKNPTAFYLCASSSGYMNTEAFFGQGTRLTVV.